This paragraph reports one TCR beta chain. The antigen is unknown. This entry is derived from a study of T cell responses to AZD1222 COVID-19 vaccine. General observations from the study: Repertoire samples came only from after the peak T cell response. Females made up more of the donors, who were largely white British, and clonal diversity may have come out too low.

The table came from immunoSEQ multiplex PCR; TCRdb's copy has only in-frame clones and leaves some out. This sample carries over 130,000 clones, about 91% of them seen once, and the ten largest clones take around 4.7%. J was trimmed by 7 bases and V by 2 bases; bases with no gene match: 10. Per the germline V gene, CDR1 is SEHNR and CDR2 is FQNEAQ (reference sequence). The CDR3 has 17 amino acids. This chain joins TRBV7-9 and TRBJ2-2, with 10 bases identical to TRBD2. This TCR was recovered from an adult in good health. Specimen: peripheral blood, collected on day 0 of AZD1222 vaccination. As DNA, the CDR3 is TGTGCCAGCAGCTTACGGCCTAGCGGGAGAACGGTCGGGGAGCTGTTTTTT. It encodes CASSLRPSGRTVGELFF.